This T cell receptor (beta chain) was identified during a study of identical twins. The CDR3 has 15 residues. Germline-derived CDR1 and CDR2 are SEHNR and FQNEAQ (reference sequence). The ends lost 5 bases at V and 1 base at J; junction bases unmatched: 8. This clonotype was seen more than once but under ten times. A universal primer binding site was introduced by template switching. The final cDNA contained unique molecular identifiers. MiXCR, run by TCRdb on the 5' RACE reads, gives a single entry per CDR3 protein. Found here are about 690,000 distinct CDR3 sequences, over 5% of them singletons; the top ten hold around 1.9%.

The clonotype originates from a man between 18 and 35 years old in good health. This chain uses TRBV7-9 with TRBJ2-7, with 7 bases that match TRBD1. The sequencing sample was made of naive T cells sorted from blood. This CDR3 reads CASSGRQGGSYEQYF. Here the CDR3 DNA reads TGTGCCAGCAGCGGAAGACAGGGTGGGTCCTACGAGCAGTACTTC. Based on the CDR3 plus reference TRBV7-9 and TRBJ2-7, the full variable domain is DTGVSQNPRHKITKRGQNVTFRCDPISEHNRLYWYRQTLGQGPEFLTYFQNEAQLEKSRLLSDRFSAERPKGSFSTLEIQRTEQGDSAMYLCASSGRQGGSYEQYFGPGTRLTVT.